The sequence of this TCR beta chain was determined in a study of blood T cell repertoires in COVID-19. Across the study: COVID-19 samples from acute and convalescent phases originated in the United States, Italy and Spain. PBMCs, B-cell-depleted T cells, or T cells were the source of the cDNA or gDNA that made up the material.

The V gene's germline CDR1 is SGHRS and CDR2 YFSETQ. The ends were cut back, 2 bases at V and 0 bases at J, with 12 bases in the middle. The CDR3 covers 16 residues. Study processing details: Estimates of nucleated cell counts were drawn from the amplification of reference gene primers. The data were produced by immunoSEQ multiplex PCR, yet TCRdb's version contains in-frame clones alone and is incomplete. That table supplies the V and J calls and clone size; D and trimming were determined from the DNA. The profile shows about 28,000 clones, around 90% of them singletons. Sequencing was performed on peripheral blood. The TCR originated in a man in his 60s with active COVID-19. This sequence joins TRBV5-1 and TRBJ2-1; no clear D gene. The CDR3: CASSLSQVSSYNEQFF. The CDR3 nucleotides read TGCGCCAGCAGCTTATCTCAGGTCTCCTCCTACAATGAGCAGTTCTTC.